This entry lists 29 T cell receptor beta chains sequenced from one sample in a study of OX40 agonist ivuxolimab in advanced cancers. Clones were read by immunoSEQ multiplex PCR, and TCRdb kept only the in-frame ones, dropping some. In the table there are some 70,000 clones, 82% of which are singletons. The sequences come from CD4+ or CD8+ T cells sorted from blood, collected in a trial of the OX40 agonist ivuxolimab. Receptors originate from an adult with an advanced solid tumor such as melanoma, head and neck, liver or kidney cancer.

The V call is TRBV19, the J call TRBJ2-5; unclear D gene. CDR1 is LNHDA and CDR2 is SQIVND in the germline V gene (reference sequence). V lost 6 bases and J 4 bases, leaving 12 bases between the germline ends. The CDR3 runs 13 residues. The CDR3 bases are TGTGCCAGTAGAAAGGGTTTGGGAGAGACCCAGTACTTC. It encodes CASRKGLGETQYF.

This clone was seen a single time. The chain carries TRBV30 and TRBJ1-2; a possible D gene is TRBD1 (5 bases). The V gene's germline CDR1 is GTSNPN and CDR2 SVGIG (reference sequence). Trimming removed 7 bases from V and 6 bases from J, with 24 bases in between. The CDR3 covers 15 residues. CDR3 DNA: TGTGCCTCAGGACGGGGGAGTCCCCTTTTGAATGGCTACACCTTC. It specifies CASGRGSPLLNGYTF.

The V call is TRBV28, the J call TRBJ2-2; TRBD2 might be the D (5 bases). Germline V gene lookup returns CDR1 MDHEN and CDR2 SYDVKM. The V end was cut by 4 bases, the J end by 4 bases, with 13 bases between. The CDR3 sequence is 15 residues long. CDR3 sequence (DNA): TGTGCCAGCAGTTCACCGGGATTGGGCACCGGGGAGCTGTTTTTT. Its protein product is CASSSPGLGTGELFF.

This sequence joins TRBV10-3 and TRBJ2-3, with 10 bases fitting TRBD2. With V trimmed by 4 bases and J by 0 bases, 1 base remained unmatched. Germline V gives CDR1 ENHRY, CDR2 SYGVKD. The CDR3 covers 15 residues. The CDR3 here is CAISGTSGSTDTQYF. The CDR3 bases are TGTGCCATCAGTGGGACTAGCGGTAGCACAGATACGCAGTATTTT.

This sequence joins TRBV7-2 and TRBJ2-5; 9 nucleotides agree with TRBD2. Germline-derived CDR1 and CDR2 are SGHTA and FQGNSA. The CDR3 is made up of 15 amino acids. V lost 6 bases, J lost 11 bases, and 16 bases stayed unmatched. The CDR3 is CASRVSGSNDFGQYF. The CDR3, as DNA: TGTGCCAGCAGGGTTAGCGGGAGTAATGATTTCGGGCAGTACTTC.

The chain is built from TRBV7-8 and TRBJ2-7; 8 bases align to TRBD2. This CDR3 comprises 14 residues. With 4 bases clipped from V and 2 bases from J, the junction kept 4 bases outside the gene matches. Germline CDR1 reads SGHVS; CDR2 reads FQNEAQ. In nucleotides, the CDR3 is TGTGCCAGCAGCTCCACTAGCGGAACCTACGAGCAGTACTTC. The encoded protein is CASSSTSGTYEQYF.

This clone came up once. The rearrangement links TRBV28 to TRBJ1-2, with D unclear. V was pared by 5 bases and J by 5 bases, with 18 bases between. The CDR3 loop spans 15 amino acids. Germline-derived CDR1 and CDR2 are MDHEN and SYDVKM. CDR3 coding DNA: TGTGCCAGCAGTCAACCCTGGGTAAGAGAATATGGCTACACCTTC. Its translation: CASSQPWVREYGYTF.

In its sample, this clone was seen a few times. The chain combines TRBV7-6 with TRBJ1-4; D is possibly TRBD1 (5 bases). The V and J ends lost 5 bases and 2 bases respectively, with 18 bases between them. This CDR3 region has 17 residues. The germline gives CDR1 SGHVS, CDR2 FNYEAQ. CDR3 residues: CASSALHRSDTNEKLFF. In nucleotides, the CDR3 is TGTGCCAGCAGCGCCCTCCACAGGTCGGACACTAATGAAAAACTGTTTTTT.

V usage is TRBV7-2 and J usage is TRBJ2-7; 8 bases line up with TRBD2. The germline V gene encodes CDR1 SGHTA and CDR2 FQGNSA. V shed 0 bases and J 0 bases; nucleotides not matched to a gene: 7. The CDR3 loop spans 17 amino acids. The CDR3, as DNA: TGTGCCAGCAGCTTAGCCCCTAGCGGGCAATCCTCCTACGAGCAGTACTTC. Protein: CASSLAPSGQSSYEQYF.

The rearrangement joins TRBV12-5 to TRBJ2-2; unclear D gene. The germline V gene has CDR1 LGHNT and CDR2 FRNRAP. CDR3 length equals 13 residues. V was cut by 4 bases and J by 5 bases, with 8 bases left in between. DNA of the CDR3: TGTGCTAGTGGTTCCGGGCAGACCGGGGAGCTGTTTTTT. Translation: CASGSGQTGELFF.

The chain uses TRBV4-1 and TRBJ2-1, with D perhaps TRBD1 or TRBD2 (5 bases each). The germline V gene encodes CDR1 MGHRA and CDR2 YSYEKL. V dropped 2 bases and J dropped 15 bases, with 14 bases sitting between them. The CDR3 totals 12 residues. This CDR3 is CASSQPGPLRFF. The DNA for the CDR3 is TGCGCCAGCAGCCAACCGGGACCCCTCCGGTTCTTC.

The CDR3, as DNA: TGCGCCAGCAGCCCAACCGGGACAGTCATGCATCAGCCCCAGCATTTT. This gives the protein CASSPTGTVMHQPQHF. This rearrangement joins TRBV4-1 to TRBJ1-5; 7 bases align to TRBD1. Germline V lookup: CDR1 MGHRA, CDR2 YSYEKL. The CDR3 loop spans 16 amino acids. V gave up 4 bases and J gave up 5 bases; unmatched junction bases: 11.

The sample holds one count of this clone. V usage is TRBV2 and J usage is TRBJ1-2; 8 nucleotides line up with TRBD1. V gave up 5 bases and J gave up 2 bases; unmatched junction bases: 4. Germline V gene data show CDR1 as SNHLY and CDR2 as FYNNEI. The CDR3 is made up of 14 amino acids. The DNA of the CDR3 is TGTGCCAGCAGTTTTGCAGGGGGCAACTATGGCTACACCTTC. Translation gives CASSFAGGNYGYTF. Full variable domain (outside the CDR3, taken from reference TRBV2 and TRBJ1-2): EPEVTQTPSHQVTQMGQEVILRCVPISNHLYFYWYRQILGQKVEFLVSFYNNEISEKSEIFDDQFSVERPDGSNFTLKIRSTKLEDSAMYFCASSFAGGNYGYTFGSGTRLTVV.

The count of this clone is one. This sequence joins TRBV7-2 and TRBJ2-3; D is unresolved. V was clipped by 2 bases and J by 5 bases, with 14 bases between them. Per the germline V gene, CDR1 is SGHTA and CDR2 is FQGNSA. The CDR3 is 15 amino acids. CDR3 residues: CASSLTGHRGDTQYF. Here the CDR3 DNA reads TGTGCCAGCAGCTTAACGGGCCACCGTGGAGATACGCAGTATTTT.

The rearrangement links TRBV27 to TRBJ2-7, with a possible D match to TRBD2 (5 bases). Germline assignment: CDR1 MNHEY and CDR2 SMNVEV (reference sequence). Trimming removed 2 bases from V and 0 bases from J, with 17 bases in between. CDR3 size: 17 residues. CDR3 in amino acids: CASSLLGGPQSSYEQYF. The CDR3 DNA follows: TGTGCCAGCAGTTTACTCGGCGGGCCACAGAGCTCCTACGAGCAGTACTTC.

This sequence joins TRBV2 and TRBJ2-3, with D tentatively TRBD1 or TRBD2 (5 bases each). CDR3 size: 15 residues. Germline CDR1 and CDR2: SNHLY and FYNNEI. Trimming stripped 6 bases from V and 0 bases from J, with 13 bases between. The DNA for the CDR3 is TGTGCCAGCAGGGGACGGGCCTCTAGCACAGATACGCAGTATTTT. Its translation is CASRGRASSTDTQYF.

This chain links TRBV19 with TRBJ1-1, with a tentative D call TRBD1 (5 bases). In germline, CDR1 is LNHDA, CDR2 SQIVND (reference sequence). V lost 0 bases and J 6 bases, leaving 14 bases between the germline ends. This CDR3 has 15 residues. The CDR3 DNA reads as TGTGCCAGTAGTATAGATCGGGGCAGTGTGGCTGAAGCTTTCTTT. Translating it yields CASSIDRGSVAEAFF.

The V gene is TRBV19, the J gene TRBJ1-4, with D maybe TRBD1 (5 bases). From germline, CDR1 is LNHDA and CDR2 SQIVND (reference sequence). This CDR3 is built from 13 residues. V was pared by 3 bases and J by 8 bases, with 10 bases between. The CDR3 DNA is TGTGCCAGTAGTATCCAGGGAGCGGAAAAACTGTTTTTT. Residues: CASSIQGAEKLFF.

The rearrangement uses TRBV6-5 and TRBJ1-2; D may be TRBD1 (5 bases). Germline values: CDR1 MNHEY, CDR2 SVGAGI. Trimming cost V 4 bases and J 8 bases, with 11 bases left between them. CDR3 length: 12 amino acids. The CDR3 bases are TGTGCCAGCAGTTCCGGGGCCGGGGGCTACACCTTC. Translating it yields CASSSGAGGYTF.

The V call is TRBV18, the J call TRBJ1-6, with D perhaps matching TRBD1 (5 bases). V lost 4 bases, J lost 7 bases, and 23 bases lay in between. Germline loops: CDR1 KGHSH, CDR2 LQKENI. CDR3 length equals 18 residues. CDR3 in DNA: TGTGCCAGCTCACTCACCCCTTCCGGGACTCTTGGAAATTCACCCCTCCACTTT. The encoded protein is CASSLTPSGTLGNSPLHF.

V usage is TRBV28 and J usage is TRBJ1-5; the D gene is possibly TRBD1 (6 bases). CDR1 is MDHEN, CDR2 SYDVKM, per germline. V lost 5 bases, J lost 1 base, and 15 bases lay in between. The CDR3 consists of 16 residues. CDR3 sequence: CASSLRGHWSNQPQHF. CDR3 nucleotide sequence: TGTGCCAGCAGTCTTAGGGGACACTGGAGCAATCAGCCCCAGCATTTT.

The chain has TRBV30 and TRBJ1-5; 9 nucleotides align to TRBD1. The CDR3 is 15 residues long. J lost 6 bases, V lost 3 bases, and 9 bases had no gene match. Germline V gives CDR1 GTSNPN, CDR2 SVGIG (reference sequence). The CDR3 nucleotides read TGTGCCTGGAGGGCGACAGGGGGAAGAGGTCAGCCCCAGCATTTT. Translation gives CAWRATGGRGQPQHF.

This clone was seen a few times. The V gene is TRBV11-2, the J gene TRBJ1-6, with unresolved D. This CDR3 has 14 amino acids. CDR1 is SGHAT and CDR2 is FQNNGV in the germline V gene. The ends were cut back, 5 bases at V and 3 bases at J, with 8 bases in the middle. CDR3 in amino acids: CASSPASYNSPLHF. The CDR3 DNA follows: TGTGCCAGCAGCCCCGCCAGCTATAATTCACCCCTCCACTTT.

The table lists this clone with a count of one. This chain uses TRBV27 with TRBJ1-2; D is undetermined. Deletions cut 5 bases from V and 4 bases from J, with 11 bases between. Germline V gene data show CDR1 as MNHEY and CDR2 as SMNVEV (reference sequence). This CDR3 comprises 13 residues. The CDR3 here is CASSKRQTYGYTF. The CDR3 nucleotides are TGTGCCAGCAGTAAACGACAAACCTATGGCTACACCTTC.

In DNA, the CDR3 is TGCGCCAGTCGGGGGTTCAATGAGCAGTTCTTC. It specifies CASRGFNEQFF. V and J are TRBV5-1 and TRBJ2-1; D might be TRBD2 (6 bases). V lost 8 bases, J lost 6 bases, and 9 bases lay in between. CDR3 length: 11 residues. From germline, CDR1 is SGHRS and CDR2 YFSETQ.

This clone turned up a few times. The chain employs TRBV7-3 and TRBJ2-3, with TRBD2 identical over 9 bases. With V trimmed by 6 bases and J by 6 bases, 7 bases remained unmatched. Per the germline V gene, CDR1 is SGHTA and CDR2 is FQGTGA. CDR3 length: 14 amino acids. The CDR3 protein is CASSRSGSKDTQYF. The CDR3 coding sequence is TGTGCCAGCAGTCGTAGCGGGAGCAAGGATACGCAGTATTTT.

This clone appeared a single time. J is TRBJ1-1 and V is TRBV7-2; TRBD1 might be the D (5 bases). CDR3 length: 15 amino acids. Per germline, CDR1 SGHTA and CDR2 FQGNSA. V lost 1 base and J lost 1, with 10 bases in between. In DNA form, the CDR3 reads TGTGCCAGCAGCTTAGGGGGGGAGAGGAACACTGAAGCTTTCTTT. Translation: CASSLGGERNTEAFF.

CDR3 DNA sequence: TGTGCCAGCAGCTTACCTCGGGACAATCAGCCCCAGCATTTT. Its protein is CASSLPRDNQPQHF. The chain recombines TRBV7-3 with TRBJ1-5; unclear D gene. CDR3 length: 14 residues. V lost 2 bases and J lost 3, with 8 bases in between. Germline lookup yields CDR1 SGHTA and CDR2 FQGTGA.

This rearrangement joins TRBV5-6 to TRBJ2-6; D gene uncertain. The germline V gene encodes CDR1 SGHDT and CDR2 YYEEEE. The CDR3 is 14 amino acids. V lost 7 bases and J 1 base, leaving 9 bases between the germline ends. Written as DNA, the CDR3 is TGTGCCAGCCGGCTGGGATCTGGGGCCAACGTCCTGACTTTC. It codes for CASRLGSGANVLTF.